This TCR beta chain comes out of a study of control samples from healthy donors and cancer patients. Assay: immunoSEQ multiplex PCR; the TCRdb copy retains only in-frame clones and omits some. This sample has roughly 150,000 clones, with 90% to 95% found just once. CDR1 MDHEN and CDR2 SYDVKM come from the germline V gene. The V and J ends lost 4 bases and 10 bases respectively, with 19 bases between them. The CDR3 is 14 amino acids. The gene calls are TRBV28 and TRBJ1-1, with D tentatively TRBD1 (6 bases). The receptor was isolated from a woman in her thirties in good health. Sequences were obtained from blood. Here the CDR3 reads CASSSRGGVERAFF. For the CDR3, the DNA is TGTGCCAGCAGTTCCCGGGGGGGCGTTGAGAGAGCTTTCTTT. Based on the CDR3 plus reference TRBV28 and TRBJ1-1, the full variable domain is DVKVTQSSRYLVKRTGEKVFLECVQDMDHENMFWYRQDPGLGLRLIYFSYDVKMKEKGDIPEGYSVSREKKERFSLILESASTNQTSMYLCASSSRGGVERAFFGQGTRLTVV.